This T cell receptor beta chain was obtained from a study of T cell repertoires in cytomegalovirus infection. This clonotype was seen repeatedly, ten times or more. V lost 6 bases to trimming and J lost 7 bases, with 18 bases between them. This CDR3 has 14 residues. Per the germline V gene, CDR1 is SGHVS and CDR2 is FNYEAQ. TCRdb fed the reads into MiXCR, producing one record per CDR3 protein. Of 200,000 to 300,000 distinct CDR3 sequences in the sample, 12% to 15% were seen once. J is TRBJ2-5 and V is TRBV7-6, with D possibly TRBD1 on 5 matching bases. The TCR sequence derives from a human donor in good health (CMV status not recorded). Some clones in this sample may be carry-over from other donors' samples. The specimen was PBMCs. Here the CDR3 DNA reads TGTGCCAGCAGTCTCTCGCAGGGTTCAGTGACCCAGTACTTC. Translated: CASSLSQGSVTQYF.